This passage covers 28 T cell receptor beta chains from one sample sequenced in a study of T cell responses to AZD1222 COVID-19 vaccine. TCRdb's copy holds only in-frame clones and misses some; the assay was immunoSEQ multiplex PCR. Of 150,000 or so clones in the sample, around 91% are singletons; the top ten hold approximately 6.3%. The specimen was peripheral blood, collected 28 days after the second AZD1222 dose. The receptors stem from an adult who received the AZD1222 COVID-19 vaccine.

This rearrangement joins TRBV30 to TRBJ1-5; possibly TRBD1 for D (5 bases). V was cut by 3 bases and J by 1 base, with 7 bases left in between. The CDR3 sequence is 13 residues long. CDR1 is GTSNPN and CDR2 is SVGIG in the germline V gene (reference sequence). The CDR3 region is CAWRGGSNQPQHF. The CDR3 bases are TGTGCCTGGAGGGGGGGGAGCAATCAGCCCCAGCATTTT. The full variable domain, with the rest looked up from reference TRBV30 and TRBJ1-5, is SQTIHQWPATLVQPVGSPLSLECTVEGTSNPNLYWYRQAAGRGLQLLFYSVGIGQISSEVPQNLSASRPQDRQFILSSKKLLLSDSGFYLCAWRGGSNQPQHFGDGTRLSIL.

This chain uses TRBV6-5 with TRBJ2-7, with 7 bases that match TRBD1. This CDR3 is built from 15 residues. J gave up 1 base and V 5 bases, and 8 bases lay outside the gene matches. Germline CDR1 MNHEY, CDR2 SVGAGI. CDR3: CASSSDRARSYEQYF. For the CDR3, the DNA is TGTGCCAGCAGTAGCGACAGGGCAAGGTCCTACGAGCAGTACTTC.

This chain joins TRBV28 and TRBJ1-5, with 9 bases matching TRBD1. Germline V gene sequence: CDR1 MDHEN, CDR2 SYDVKM. The V gene end was trimmed by 6 bases and the J gene end by 5 bases; junction bases not matched to a gene: 11. The CDR3 spans 16 residues. CDR3 nucleotide sequence: TGTGCCAGCAGACGCATTCGGGGACAGGGCGATCAGCCCCAGCATTTT. Translating gives CASRRIRGQGDQPQHF.

This clone was detected a few times. The rearrangement links TRBV13 to TRBJ1-2; D is perhaps TRBD1 (5 bases). V was trimmed by 1 base and J by 7 bases, leaving 13 bases between them. Germline lookup yields CDR1 PRHDT and CDR2 FYEKMQ (reference sequence). There are 14 residues in the CDR3. CDR3 DNA sequence: TGTGCCAGCAGCTTAGACAGGACGGCTAGTGGCTACACCTTC. Its translation is CASSLDRTASGYTF.

This rearrangement joins TRBV6-5 to TRBJ2-5; the D gene is possibly TRBD1 (6 bases). The V and J ends lost 6 bases and 4 bases respectively, with 18 bases between them. This CDR3 has 15 amino acids. The V gene's germline CDR1 is MNHEY and CDR2 SVGAGI. DNA for the CDR3: TGTGCCAGCAGCCTACAGGGTCCGTTTCGAGAGACCCAGTACTTC. It encodes CASSLQGPFRETQYF.

The rearrangement links TRBV27 to TRBJ1-2, with D uncertain. CDR1 and CDR2 from the germline V gene are MNHEY and SMNVEV (reference sequence). The CDR3 runs to 14 residues. V lost 0 bases, J lost 8 bases, and 13 bases lay in between. CDR3 region: CASSLSFPLGGYTF. As DNA, the CDR3 is TGTGCCAGCAGTTTATCGTTCCCGTTAGGCGGCTACACCTTC.

The chain carries TRBV28 and TRBJ1-2; 7 nucleotides line up with TRBD1. V trimming: 5 bases; J trimming: 2 bases; junction bases outside the gene matches: 20. Germline V gives CDR1 MDHEN, CDR2 SYDVKM. The CDR3 covers 19 residues. The CDR3, as DNA: TGTGCCAGCAGTCCCGGGCGAAACAACCCCCTACAGGGGAACTATGGCTACACCTTC. Its translation: CASSPGRNNPLQGNYGYTF.

The rearrangement links TRBV6-6 to TRBJ2-6; D ambiguous. The CDR3 is 15 amino acids. In germline, CDR1 is MNHNY, CDR2 SVGAGI (reference sequence). V gave up 0 bases and J gave up 4 bases, with 7 bases separating them. As DNA, the CDR3 is TGTGCCAGCAGTTACTCGGTGTCCGGGGCCAACGTCCTGACTTTC. It specifies CASSYSVSGANVLTF.

The rearrangement joins TRBV20-1 to TRBJ2-1; D ambiguous. V was cut by 6 bases and J by 9 bases, with 12 bases left in between. CDR1 and CDR2 from the germline V gene are DFQATT and SNEGSKA (reference sequence). This CDR3 comprises 11 residues. CDR3 sequence: CSARLNFEQFF. The CDR3 DNA is TGCAGTGCCCGACTTAATTTTGAGCAGTTCTTC.

The genes are TRBV18 and TRBJ1-2, with 7 bases aligning to TRBD1. This CDR3 has 12 residues. With 5 bases clipped from V and 8 bases from J, the junction kept 5 bases outside the gene matches. Germline CDR1 KGHSH, CDR2 LQKENI. The DNA for the CDR3 is TGTGCCAGCTCAGACAGGGACAGCGGCTACACCTTC. This translates into CASSDRDSGYTF.

The chain has TRBV7-2 and TRBJ2-7; no firm D call. The CDR3 runs 13 residues. V gave up 5 bases and J gave up 5 bases, with 13 bases separating them. Germline CDR1 and CDR2: SGHTA and FQGNSA. The CDR3 loop is CASSRGRLNEQYF. The CDR3 nucleotides read TGTGCCAGCAGCCGCGGACGCCTAAACGAGCAGTACTTC.

V and J are TRBV3-1 (or the pseudogene TRBV3-2) and TRBJ1-2; D perhaps matches TRBD1 (6 bases). The V gene lost 3 bases and the J gene lost 0 bases, with 11 bases spanning the gap. Germline V gives CDR1 LGHDT, CDR2 YNNKEL (reference sequence). This CDR3 has 15 amino acids. CDR3 amino acids: CASSQPDRANYGYTF. CDR3 DNA sequence: TGTGCCAGCAGCCAGCCGGACAGAGCTAACTATGGCTACACCTTC.

The rearrangement links TRBV5-5 to TRBJ2-2, with 8 bases identical to TRBD1. The ends lost 4 bases at V and 5 bases at J; junction bases unmatched: 7. CDR1 and CDR2 (germline): SGHKS, YYEKEE (reference sequence). The CDR3 length is 15 residues. CDR3 protein: CASSARQGITGELFF. The CDR3, as DNA: TGTGCCAGCAGCGCCAGACAGGGGATAACCGGGGAGCTGTTTTTT.

The V call is TRBV19, the J call TRBJ1-5; D gene ambiguous. Per the germline V gene, CDR1 is LNHDA and CDR2 is SQIVND (reference sequence). CDR3 length: 15 residues. The ends were cut back, 1 base at V and 0 bases at J, with 7 bases in the middle. CDR3 sequence reads: CASSIATYSNQPQHF. CDR3 DNA sequence: TGTGCCAGTAGTATAGCTACATATAGCAATCAGCCCCAGCATTTT.

The genes are TRBV7-9 and TRBJ1-4; D unresolved. CDR1 is SEHNR, CDR2 FQNEAQ, per germline (reference sequence). Trimming removed 5 bases from V and 7 bases from J, with 8 bases in between. The CDR3 runs 12 residues. This chain's CDR3 is CASSAQIEKLFF. CDR3 sequence (DNA): TGTGCCAGCAGCGCCCAGATTGAAAAACTGTTTTTT.

The CDR3, as DNA: TGTGCCAGCAGCCAAGGGGACACTTACTACGAGCAGTACTTC. This sequence encodes CASSQGDTYYEQYF. This sequence joins TRBV14 and TRBJ2-7; TRBD1 might be the D (6 bases). Germline V gene lookup returns CDR1 SGHDN and CDR2 FVKESK. V was shortened by 1 base and J by 3 bases, with 10 bases between the two germline ends. This CDR3 has 14 amino acids.

The V gene is TRBV28, the J gene TRBJ1-5; D is ambiguous. CDR1 and CDR2 (germline): MDHEN, SYDVKM. The germline V and J ends were trimmed by 2 bases and 3 bases, with 5 bases remaining between them. This CDR3 contains 13 residues. The CDR3 bases are TGTGCCAGCAGTTTAGGTTTCAATCAGCCCCAGCATTTT. Translating gives CASSLGFNQPQHF.

The rearrangement joins TRBV7-2 to TRBJ1-2; D is uncertain. The CDR3 is 15 amino acids. Germline assignment: CDR1 SGHTA and CDR2 FQGNSA. V was cut by 5 bases and J by 5 bases, with 18 bases left in between. The CDR3 loop is CASSIVVGSYYGYTF. CDR3 nucleotides: TGTGCCAGCAGCATAGTGGTTGGCAGCTATTATGGCTACACCTTC.

The V and J genes are TRBV2 and TRBJ1-4; 8 nucleotides line up with TRBD1. CDR3 size: 14 residues. The germline V gene encodes CDR1 SNHLY and CDR2 FYNNEI. With 5 bases clipped from V and 7 bases from J, the junction kept 6 bases outside the gene matches. This chain's CDR3 is CASSRQGWAEKLFF. DNA of the CDR3: TGTGCCAGCAGTCGACAGGGGTGGGCTGAAAAACTGTTTTTT.

The chain couples TRBV19 to TRBJ1-5; D unresolved. V shed 6 bases and J shed 2 bases, with 17 bases lying between them. Germline CDR1 and CDR2: LNHDA and SQIVND (reference sequence). The CDR3 is 16 amino acids. The CDR3 DNA reads as TGTGCCAGTAGCTCTGGCCCCCTGGTCGGCAATCAGCCCCAGCATTTT. This gives the protein CASSSGPLVGNQPQHF.

The gene calls are TRBV29-1 and TRBJ1-5; TRBD1 agrees at 7 bases. After removal of 6 bases from V and 5 bases from J, the junction contained 7 bases not matched to a gene. CDR1 and CDR2 from the germline V gene are SQVTM and ANQGSEA. The CDR3 sequence is 13 residues long. The CDR3 is CSVVQGGDQPQHF. CDR3 bases: TGCAGCGTCGTCCAGGGGGGGGATCAGCCCCAGCATTTT.

The chain couples TRBV3-1 (or the pseudogene TRBV3-2) to TRBJ2-3; the D gene is possibly TRBD2 (6 bases). Trimming shortened V by 4 bases and J by 0 bases, and 14 bases separated the two germline ends. The CDR3 totals 16 residues. Per the germline V gene, CDR1 is LGHDT and CDR2 is YNNKEL (reference sequence). CDR3 nucleotide sequence: TGTGCCAGCAGCCGTCGGGACTCCCCTAGCACAGATACGCAGTATTTT. It is translated as CASSRRDSPSTDTQYF.

The chain is built from TRBV6-5 and TRBJ2-6, with D hard to call. Germline V gene lookup returns CDR1 MNHEY and CDR2 SVGAGI. Trimming stripped 8 bases from V and 0 bases from J, with 11 bases between. The CDR3 spans 15 residues. For the CDR3, the DNA is TGTGCCAGCGTCAGTGTCCTCTCTGGGGCCAACGTCCTGACTTTC. Amino acid sequence: CASVSVLSGANVLTF.

This chain uses TRBV28 with TRBJ2-1, with 8 bases aligning to TRBD1. Per germline, CDR1 MDHEN and CDR2 SYDVKM. The length of the CDR3 is 14 residues. J gave up 2 bases and V 6 bases, and 3 bases lay outside the gene matches. The CDR3 bases are TGTGCCAGCAGACAGGGGGGACCCTACAATGAGCAGTTCTTC. Translated: CASRQGGPYNEQFF.

The chain employs TRBV6-5 and TRBJ2-7, with 11 bases matching TRBD2. The ends lost 2 bases at V and 6 bases at J; junction bases unmatched: 6. Germline-derived CDR1 and CDR2 are MNHEY and SVGAGI. This CDR3 comprises 15 residues. Written as DNA, the CDR3 is TGTGCCAGCAGTTACGAAGGACTAGCGGGTCCCGAGCAGTACTTC. Translation: CASSYEGLAGPEQYF.

This clone was recorded a few times. V is TRBV6-1 and J is TRBJ1-2, with D possibly TRBD1 on 6 matching bases. The CDR3 has 15 residues. The V and J ends lost 3 bases and 4 bases respectively, with 15 bases between them. The germline CDR1 and CDR2 sequences are MNHNS and SASEGT. In DNA, the CDR3 is TGTGCCAGCAGTGATAGGCCCACAGGGTCCTATGGCTACACCTTC. This gives the protein CASSDRPTGSYGYTF.

The V call is TRBV9, the J call TRBJ2-1, with D perhaps matching TRBD2 (6 bases). From germline, CDR1 is SGDLS and CDR2 YYNGEE. This CDR3 has 15 residues. V lost 4 bases and J 5 bases, leaving 16 bases between the germline ends. CDR3 in DNA: TGTGCCAGCAGCTTTGGCGGGGTGTCGCACAATGAGCAGTTCTTC. Translation: CASSFGGVSHNEQFF.

This clone was recorded once. This chain connects TRBV9 to TRBJ2-7; D may be TRBD1 or TRBD2 (6 bases each). V lost 3 bases to trimming and J lost 5 bases, with 18 bases between them. The CDR3 spans 15 residues. Germline CDR1 SGDLS, CDR2 YYNGEE. The CDR3 loop is CASSAGLGGLDEQYF. The CDR3 DNA follows: TGTGCCAGCAGCGCTGGTTTAGGGGGGCTGGACGAGCAGTACTTC.